The 32 T cell receptor beta chains listed next were all sequenced from one sample in a study of OX40 agonist ivuxolimab in advanced cancers. Library prep was done by the immunoSEQ multiplex PCR assay. This immuneACCESS table, as held by TCRdb, lists in-frame sequences with V and J called but not all clones. Of the missing ones, under half trace to an unresolved V gene in checked studies; the others have no known cause. Within this sample are about 66,000 clones, with less than 90% of them counted one time only. Together, the top ten hold 0.67% of the sample. Here the sequenced sample was CD4+ or CD8+ T cells sorted from blood, taken in a trial of the OX40 agonist ivuxolimab. These receptors were obtained from an adult with an advanced solid tumor such as melanoma, head and neck, liver or kidney cancer.

The chain links TRBV7-2 to TRBJ2-1; TRBD1 matches at 9 bases. Germline V gives CDR1 SGHTA, CDR2 FQGNSA. This CDR3 has 15 residues. V lost 5 bases to trimming and J lost 7 bases; unmatched junction nucleotides: 9. The CDR3 DNA reads TGTGCCAGCAGCAAACCGGGACAGGGTGGAAATGAGCAGTTCTTC. It is translated as CASSKPGQGGNEQFF.

The chain couples TRBV4-1 to TRBJ2-2; no firm D call. Trimming pared 6 bases from V and 0 bases from J, leaving 14 bases between. The CDR3 loop spans 16 amino acids. Looked up from germline, CDR1 is MGHRA and CDR2 is YSYEKL. Here the CDR3 DNA reads TGCGCCAGCAGACCAGGCCCAGGATCGAACACCGGGGAGCTGTTTTTT. Amino acids: CASRPGPGSNTGELFF.

The chain carries TRBV11-2 and TRBJ1-3, with a possible D match to TRBD1 (5 bases). Germline lookup yields CDR1 SGHAT and CDR2 FQNNGV. The V gene lost 3 bases and the J gene lost 1 base, with 16 bases spanning the gap. The CDR3 has 17 amino acids. CDR3 in DNA: TGTGCCAGCAGCTTCCATCCGGGGCCCGAATCTGGAAACACCATATATTTT. Protein sequence: CASSFHPGPESGNTIYF. Together with reference TRBV11-2 and TRBJ1-3, the CDR3 gives the full variable domain: EAGVAQSPRYKIIEKRQSVAFWCNPISGHATLYWYQQILGQGPKLLIQFQNNGVVDDSQLPKDRFSAERLKGVDSTLKIQPAKLEDSAVYLCASSFHPGPESGNTIYFGEGSWLTVV.

For this clone: Additional DNA sequences in this sample encode the identical CDR3. The chain uses TRBV27 and TRBJ2-7; 8 nucleotides align to TRBD1. The V segment lost 6 bases and the J segment 2 bases; nucleotides outside the gene matches: 18. Germline V gene data show CDR1 as MNHEY and CDR2 as SMNVEV (reference sequence). The CDR3 totals 18 residues. The CDR3 is CASSLARDRTLLAYEQYF. In nucleotides, the CDR3 is TGTGCCAGCAGCCTGGCTAGGGACAGGACCTTATTAGCCTACGAGCAGTACTTC.

This chain joins TRBV28 and TRBJ2-2; 7 positions match TRBD1. Germline CDR1 is MDHEN and CDR2 is SYDVKM. V lost 10 bases and J lost 2; bases outside the gene matches: 7. The CDR3 length is 14 residues. As DNA, the CDR3 is TGTGCCATCAACAGGGGCCTAAACACCGGGGAGCTGTTTTTT. It codes for CAINRGLNTGELFF.

This clone was detected once. The CDR3 sequence is CASSPGIRAGGHEQFF. Here the CDR3 DNA reads TGTGCCAGCAGCCCCGGAATAAGAGCGGGAGGCCATGAGCAGTTCTTC. This chain links TRBV4-2 with TRBJ2-1; TRBD2 matches at 9 bases. Germline assignment: CDR1 LGHNA and CDR2 YNFKEQ. The CDR3 loop spans 16 amino acids. After removal of 4 bases from V and 8 bases from J, the junction contained 12 bases not matched to a gene.

There are a few counts of this clone. The V gene is TRBV18, the J gene TRBJ1-2, with D uncertain. Between the trimmed V and J ends, which lost 0 bases and 3 bases, there was a span of 11 bases. CDR1 is KGHSH and CDR2 is LQKENI in the germline V gene. This CDR3 comprises 15 residues. DNA for the CDR3: TGTGCCAGCTCACCACCTATTAGAACGGACTATGGCTACACCTTC. The encoded protein is CASSPPIRTDYGYTF.

The chain combines TRBV5-6 with TRBJ2-2; D may correspond to TRBD1 or TRBD2 (5 bases each). The V and J ends lost 4 bases and 2 bases respectively, with 15 bases between them. The CDR3 totals 16 residues. Per germline, CDR1 SGHDT and CDR2 YYEEEE. The CDR3 DNA reads as TGTGCCAGCAGCAAGTCCGGGACGGGAAACACCGGGGAGCTGTTTTTT. Translation: CASSKSGTGNTGELFF.

This chain links TRBV7-3 with TRBJ1-1, with D possibly matching TRBD1 (5 bases). Germline-derived CDR1 and CDR2 are SGHTA and FQGTGA. V gave up 6 bases and J gave up 1 base, with 9 bases separating them. The CDR3 is made up of 13 amino acids. DNA for the CDR3: TGTGCCAGCAGAACTACAGGGAACACTGAAGCTTTCTTT. Translating it yields CASRTTGNTEAFF. The variable domain in full, completed from reference TRBV7-3 and TRBJ1-1, reads GAGVSQTPSNKVTEKGKYVELRCDPISGHTALYWYRQSLGQGPEFLIYFQGTGAADDSGLPNDRFFAVRPEGSVSTLKIQRTERGDSAVYLCASRTTGNTEAFFGQGTRLTVV.

The rearrangement joins TRBV6-1 to TRBJ2-5, with 8 bases lining up with TRBD1. Per germline, CDR1 MNHNS and CDR2 SASEGT. The CDR3 covers 13 residues. After removal of 5 bases from V and 2 bases from J, the junction contained 1 base not matched to a gene. CDR3 amino acids: CASSRDRQETQYF. CDR3 DNA: TGTGCCAGCAGTCGGGACAGGCAAGAGACCCAGTACTTC.

The chain uses TRBV30 and TRBJ1-2, with 12 bases that match TRBD1. The germline V gene encodes CDR1 GTSNPN and CDR2 SVGIG (reference sequence). After removal of 0 bases from V and 4 bases from J, the junction contained 9 bases not matched to a gene. The CDR3 extends over 17 amino acids. CDR3 sequence reads: CAWSVGTGGYLIYGYTF. CDR3 DNA: TGTGCCTGGAGTGTAGGGACAGGGGGCTATTTAATCTATGGCTACACCTTC.

The chain is built from TRBV15 and TRBJ2-3; 11 nucleotides agree with TRBD1. The CDR3 contains 13 residues. From germline, CDR1 is LNHNV and CDR2 YYDKDF (reference sequence). After removal of 11 bases from V and 6 bases from J, the junction contained 7 bases not matched to a gene. The DNA of the CDR3 is TGTGCCGTCGGGACAGGGGGGGCGGATACGCAGTATTTT. Amino acids: CAVGTGGADTQYF.

V usage is TRBV12-2 and J usage is TRBJ2-4. TRBV12-2 is a recognized pseudogene. The length of the CDR3 is 21 residues. The CDR3 is CASRLDGRLKRRPGTKNIQYF. The DNA for the CDR3 is TGTGCAAGTCGCTTAGATGGGCGGCTCAAGAGAAGACCTGGTACCAAAAACATTCAGTACTTC.

The chain recombines TRBV6-1 with TRBJ1-4, with a tentative D call TRBD1 (6 bases). This CDR3 is built from 14 residues. Germline lookup yields CDR1 MNHNS and CDR2 SASEGT. Trimming removed 5 bases at V and 4 bases at J, with 11 bases between. The CDR3 coding sequence is TGTGCCAGCAGTCCTGACAGGCTTAATGAAAAACTGTTTTTT. It is translated as CASSPDRLNEKLFF.

V usage is TRBV21-1 and J usage is TRBJ2-1; TRBD1 is the table's D call, not checked against the DNA. TRBV21-1 is a pseudogene. The CDR3 is made up of 14 amino acids. The CDR3 coding sequence is TGTGCCAGCAGCACCCGACAGGCCGGCAATGAGCAGTTCTTC. Its protein product is CASSTRQAGNEQFF.

The chain couples TRBV19 to TRBJ1-2; TRBD1 aligns across 7 bases. This CDR3 comprises 12 residues. Germline lookup yields CDR1 LNHDA and CDR2 SQIVND (reference sequence). V lost 8 bases, J lost 4 bases, and 4 bases stayed unmatched. CDR3 nucleotide sequence: TGTGCCAGTCGGACAGGTTTCTATGGCTACACCTTC. As protein: CASRTGFYGYTF.

V is TRBV7-3 and J is TRBJ2-3; 8 bases match TRBD2. V lost 4 bases, J lost 1 base, and 4 bases stayed unmatched. In germline, CDR1 is SGHTA, CDR2 FQGTGA. The CDR3 spans 15 residues. DNA for the CDR3: TGTGCCAGCAGCTCCGGACTAGCTGGCACAGATACGCAGTATTTT. Amino acid sequence: CASSSGLAGTDTQYF. Full variable domain (remainder filled in from reference TRBV7-3 and TRBJ2-3): GAGVSQTPSNKVTEKGKYVELRCDPISGHTALYWYRQSLGQGPEFLIYFQGTGAADDSGLPNDRFFAVRPEGSVSTLKIQRTERGDSAVYLCASSSGLAGTDTQYFGPGTRLTVL.

CDR3 amino acids: CASSLIYASTEAFF. The CDR3, as DNA: TGTGCCAGCAGCTTGATCTACGCAAGCACTGAAGCTTTCTTT. The rearrangement uses TRBV5-4 and TRBJ1-1; no clear D. The CDR3 extends over 14 amino acids. Germline values: CDR1 SGHNT, CDR2 YYREEE (reference sequence). V lost 1 base, J lost 4 bases, and 11 bases lay in between.

The V gene is TRBV5-6, the J gene TRBJ2-2; D is unclear. Germline V lookup: CDR1 SGHDT, CDR2 YYEEEE. V dropped 4 bases and J dropped 6 bases, with 10 bases sitting between them. The CDR3 has 13 amino acids. The CDR3, as DNA: TGTGCCAGCAGCCCCCCCCAGCCCGGGGAGCTGTTTTTT. Residues: CASSPPQPGELFF.

The chain links TRBV5-4 to TRBJ1-1; D remains ambiguous. Germline assignment: CDR1 SGHNT and CDR2 YYREEE (reference sequence). This CDR3 is 14 amino acids long. The V end was cut by 0 bases, the J end by 1 base, with 7 bases between. This CDR3 reads CASSLGGGNTEAFF. The CDR3 DNA reads as TGTGCCAGCAGCTTGGGCGGAGGGAACACTGAAGCTTTCTTT.

This chain uses TRBV27 with TRBJ2-5, with D possibly TRBD2 on 7 matching bases. The CDR3 length is 13 residues. Per germline, CDR1 MNHEY and CDR2 SMNVEV (reference sequence). Trimming took off 2 bases at V and 7 bases at J, with 11 bases between the two ends. The CDR3: CASSLRRGATQYF. In nucleotides, the CDR3 is TGTGCCAGCAGTTTAAGACGGGGGGCGACCCAGTACTTC.

As concerns this clone: This sample includes further DNA sequences coding for the same CDR3. V is TRBV9 and J is TRBJ2-6; no clear D gene. V dropped 0 bases and J dropped 4 bases, with 8 bases sitting between them. Germline V gene lookup returns CDR1 SGDLS and CDR2 YYNGEE. This CDR3 has 15 amino acids. The CDR3, as DNA: TGTGCCAGCAGCGTAGGGCCGGTGGGGGCCAACGTCCTGACTTTC. It specifies CASSVGPVGANVLTF.

The V call is TRBV5-1, the J call TRBJ1-4; a weak D match, TRBD1 (6 bases). The CDR3 runs 14 residues. The V end lost 2 bases, the J end lost 5 bases, and 10 bases lay between the germline ends. CDR1 and CDR2 (germline): SGHRS, YFSETQ. The CDR3 sequence is CASSFTGTNEKLFF. Written as DNA, the CDR3 is TGCGCCAGCAGCTTTACAGGGACCAATGAAAAACTGTTTTTT.

This rearrangement joins TRBV5-1 to TRBJ1-1; D perhaps matches TRBD1 (6 bases). V lost 2 bases, J lost 3 bases, and 11 bases lay in between. CDR3 length equals 14 residues. Germline V gene lookup returns CDR1 SGHRS and CDR2 YFSETQ. In DNA, the CDR3 is TGCGCCAGCAGCTTAGACAGGCGGGACACTGAAGCTTTCTTT. It specifies CASSLDRRDTEAFF. The variable domain in full, completed from reference TRBV5-1 and TRBJ1-1, reads KAGVTQTPRYLIKTRGQQVTLSCSPISGHRSVSWYQQTPGQGLQFLFEYFSETQRNKGNFPGRFSGRQFSNSRSEMNVSTLELGDSALYLCASSLDRRDTEAFFGQGTRLTVV.

The CDR3 DNA reads TGTGCCAGCAGTCCCTATCGACAGGGGAACACTGAAGCTTTCTTT. Translated, it gives CASSPYRQGNTEAFF. The chain is built from TRBV28 and TRBJ1-1, with 7 bases aligning to TRBD1. CDR1 is MDHEN, CDR2 SYDVKM, per germline. J was trimmed by 1 base and V by 5 bases; bases with no gene match: 7. This CDR3 contains 15 residues.

The chain recombines TRBV7-9 with TRBJ1-1, with D unclear. V was clipped by 5 bases and J by 1 base, with 11 bases between them. The CDR3 has 14 amino acids. The germline V gene encodes CDR1 SEHNR and CDR2 FQNEAQ (reference sequence). DNA for the CDR3: TGTGCCAGCAGCCAACAGAGATGGAACACTGAAGCTTTCTTT. This gives the protein CASSQQRWNTEAFF.

The V and J genes are TRBV5-6 and TRBJ2-2, with D uncertain. Trimming left V 4 bases short and J 7 bases short, with 8 bases between. The germline V gene encodes CDR1 SGHDT and CDR2 YYEEEE. The CDR3 spans 12 residues. Here the CDR3 reads CASSPQGGELFF. Written as DNA, the CDR3 is TGTGCCAGCAGCCCCCAAGGCGGGGAGCTGTTTTTT.

This chain uses TRBV5-1 with TRBJ2-3; D is unclear. From germline, CDR1 is SGHRS and CDR2 YFSETQ. CDR3 length equals 16 residues. Trimming stripped 0 bases from V and 0 bases from J, with 11 bases between. CDR3 bases: TGCGCCAGCAGCTTGGCCATCGCGACTAGCACAGATACGCAGTATTTT. Translated: CASSLAIATSTDTQYF. Full variable domain (outside the CDR3, taken from reference TRBV5-1 and TRBJ2-3): KAGVTQTPRYLIKTRGQQVTLSCSPISGHRSVSWYQQTPGQGLQFLFEYFSETQRNKGNFPGRFSGRQFSNSRSEMNVSTLELGDSALYLCASSLAIATSTDTQYFGPGTRLTVL.

This chain uses TRBV11-2 with TRBJ2-1, with 11 bases that match TRBD2. Germline loops: CDR1 SGHAT, CDR2 FQNNGV. Unmatched junction bases numbered 10, after V lost 0 bases and J lost 9 bases. The CDR3 contains 17 residues. The CDR3 nucleotides are TGTGCCAGCAGCTTAGATCTAAGTAGCGGGAGGGGTTTTGAGCAGTTCTTC. Its translation: CASSLDLSSGRGFEQFF.

The gene calls are TRBV27 and TRBJ1-1; D not resolved. From germline, CDR1 is MNHEY and CDR2 SMNVEV (reference sequence). V lost 2 bases and J lost 3, with 7 bases in between. The CDR3 is 13 amino acids. CDR3 residues: CASSLTWYTEAFF. Here the CDR3 DNA reads TGTGCCAGCAGTTTAACTTGGTACACTGAAGCTTTCTTT.

CDR3 in DNA: TGTGCCAGCAGCCCTTTCGGGGGCAGCTATGGCTACACCTTC. This codes for CASSPFGGSYGYTF. The J gene is TRBJ1-2, the V gene TRBV11-2, with D possibly TRBD1 on 6 matching bases. The CDR3 consists of 14 residues. Trimming took 5 bases from V and 4 from J, leaving 14 bases between them. The germline V gene encodes CDR1 SGHAT and CDR2 FQNNGV.

A single count supports this clone. V usage is TRBV7-3 and J usage is TRBJ2-1; 8 nucleotides agree with TRBD2. V was clipped by 3 bases and J by 8 bases; unmatched bases: 6. This CDR3 contains 14 residues. The germline V gene encodes CDR1 SGHTA and CDR2 FQGTGA. The CDR3 coding sequence is TGTGCCAGCAGCTTGGGACTAGTATCCGATGAGCAGTTCTTC. Translating it yields CASSLGLVSDEQFF.